This T cell receptor (beta chain) was captured in a study of blood T cell repertoires in COVID-19. Study-wide context: Sample material is recorded as cDNA or gDNA derived from T cells, B-cell-depleted T cells, or PBMCs.

As processed by the authors: Amplification of reference gene primers was used by the study to estimate nucleated cell counts. Clones were sequenced by immunoSEQ multiplex PCR, and TCRdb holds only the in-frame ones, with some missing. D and trimming come from the DNA, and the V and J calls and clone size come from that table. Among about 250,000 clones listed, more than 75% were seen once. The length of the CDR3 is 13 residues. In germline, CDR1 is MNHEY, CDR2 SVGAGI. J was trimmed by 5 bases and V by 6 bases; bases with no gene match: 5. Membership in each cohort depended on participant-reported clinical history.

This clonotype originated in a man aged 18 to 35 who had recovered from COVID-19. The sequencing input was PBMCs or T cells enriched from blood (not recorded which). The rearrangement joins TRBV6-5 to TRBJ2-7, with 9 bases that match TRBD1. This chain's CDR3 is CASRDRGLNEQYF. DNA for the CDR3: TGTGCCAGCAGAGACAGGGGGTTGAACGAGCAGTACTTC.